A single sample is the source of the 32 T cell receptor beta chains below, sequenced in a study of read filtering for tumor transcriptome and immune sequencing. The library was built from roughly 400 ng RNA with molecular barcoded adaptors for alpha/delta and beta/gamma chains. MiXCR was run by TCRdb on the reads, yielding one entry per CDR3 protein. Of over 45,000 distinct CDR3 sequences listed, approximately 12% were seen once; the top ten hold approximately 15%. Material: a population of CD138-negative cells sorted from bone marrow. The receptors shown here come from a donor at least 40 years old with multiple myeloma.

By sample fraction, this clonotype is medium-sized. CDR3 residues: CSASSPTENYEQYF. The CDR3 bases are TGCAGTGCCAGTAGTCCGACAGAAAACTACGAGCAGTACTTC. The rearrangement joins TRBV20-1 to TRBJ2-7; TRBD1 might be the D (5 bases). The V and J ends lost 6 bases and 3 bases respectively, with 18 bases between them. Germline V gene data show CDR1 as DFQATT and CDR2 as SNEGSKA (reference sequence). The CDR3 spans 14 residues.

This clonotype was detected ten times or more. The chain employs TRBV20-1 and TRBJ2-7; 8 bases are shared with TRBD1. Trimming took 8 bases from V and 3 from J; bases not matched to a gene: 6. CDR3 length: 12 amino acids. In germline, CDR1 is DFQATT, CDR2 SNEGSKA (reference sequence). CDR3 sequence (DNA): TGCAGTCCAGGGACAGGTGGCTACGAGCAGTACTTC. Protein product: CSPGTGGYEQYF.

This clonotype is labeled medium-sized (0.01 to 0.1%). The J gene is TRBJ2-1, the V gene TRBV5-1, with D possibly being TRBD2 (5 bases). This CDR3 has 16 residues. Germline V CDR1 and CDR2: SGHRS, YFSETQ. Trimming left V 0 bases short and J 4 bases short, with 14 bases between. CDR3 in DNA: TGCGCCAGCAGCTTGGAAACGAGCGGAAAGTACAATGAGCAGTTCTTC. As protein: CASSLETSGKYNEQFF.

This clonotype was detected many times. J is TRBJ2-7 and V is TRBV5-1; 8 positions match TRBD2. Germline V lookup: CDR1 SGHRS, CDR2 YFSETQ. The CDR3 is made up of 15 amino acids. The ends lost 3 bases at V and 6 bases at J; junction bases unmatched: 11. This CDR3 reads CASSSAGLAGVEQYF. DNA of the CDR3: TGCGCCAGCAGCTCGGCGGGGCTAGCGGGTGTCGAGCAGTACTTC.

This clonotype has a handful of counts. The chain links TRBV7-8 to TRBJ2-3, with TRBD1 identical over 7 bases. Germline V gene sequence: CDR1 SGHVS, CDR2 FQNEAQ. The CDR3 consists of 13 residues. Losses at the gene ends were 5 bases for V and 4 bases for J; bases not matched to a gene: 3. Written as DNA, the CDR3 is TGTGCCAGCAGCCCCACAGGGGCAGATACGCAGTATTTT. It yields the protein CASSPTGADTQYF.

For this clonotype: Relative to the germline gene, one junction end is altered; a read error may explain this. This chain joins TRBV28 and TRBJ2-1, with D uncertain. Germline V CDR1 and CDR2: MDHEN, SYDVKM. This CDR3 has 13 residues. The CDR3 coding sequence is TGTGCCGGCAGTTTAAGCCTGGGCGATGAGCAGTTCTTC. Translation gives CAGSLSLGDEQFF.

The sample holds many counts of this clonotype. The chain employs TRBV27 and TRBJ2-3; 8 bases are a match to TRBD1. This CDR3 contains 15 residues. Trimming at V came to 3 bases and at J to 2 bases, leaving 4 bases not matched to a gene. CDR1 is MNHEY and CDR2 is SMNVEV in the germline V gene (reference sequence). In DNA, the CDR3 is TGTGCCAGCAGTTTGGACAGGGCCCACACAGATACGCAGTATTTT. Its protein is CASSLDRAHTDTQYF.

This clonotype was observed at least ten times. The chain couples TRBV6-5 to TRBJ2-5; D is unclear. The CDR3 is 12 amino acids. CDR1 and CDR2 (germline): MNHEY, SVGAGI. The V gene lost 4 bases and the J gene lost 7 bases, with 10 bases spanning the gap. The CDR3, as DNA: TGTGCCAGCAGTTTTCAATTTGGGACCCAGTACTTC. Translation: CASSFQFGTQYF.

Turning to this clonotype: Compared with germline, one end of the junction differs, possibly owing to a read error. The gene calls are TRBV7-3 and TRBJ2-1; D is ambiguous. The CDR3 totals 15 residues. Germline CDR1 and CDR2: SGHTA and FQGTGA. The CDR3, as DNA: TGTGCCAGCAGCCCCCATCAATCCTCCTACAATGAGCGGTTCTTC. It encodes CASSPHQSSYNERFF.

The sample holds many counts of this clonotype. V and J are TRBV12-3 or TRBV12-4 and TRBJ1-1, with TRBD1 as a possible D gene (6 bases). The V end lost 4 bases, the J end lost 6 bases, and 12 bases lay between the germline ends. The CDR3 consists of 13 residues. The DNA for the CDR3 is TGTGCCAGCAGTTGGGGGGCGGACGCTGAAGCTTTCTTT. Translated: CASSWGADAEAFF.

This clonotype has a handful of counts. This chain links TRBV6-2 or TRBV6-3 with TRBJ2-3; 13 bases map to TRBD2. CDR1 and CDR2 (germline): MNHEY, SVGEGT. The CDR3 spans 16 residues. After removal of 4 bases from V and 0 bases from J, the junction contained 1 base not matched to a gene. The CDR3 bases are TGTGCCAGCAGTTGGGGACTAGCGGGGAGCACAGATACGCAGTATTTT. Translating gives CASSWGLAGSTDTQYF.

Many counts were recorded for this clonotype. The rearrangement joins TRBV7-3 to TRBJ2-7; 8 nucleotides agree with TRBD2. With V trimmed by 4 bases and J by 7 bases, 6 bases remained unmatched. The CDR3 sequence is 13 residues long. Germline lookup yields CDR1 SGHTA and CDR2 FQGTGA. The CDR3 spells CASSSGGGSEQYF. The CDR3 region has the DNA TGTGCCAGCAGCTCCGGGGGGGGGAGTGAGCAGTACTTC. The full variable domain, its missing parts supplied by reference TRBV7-3 and TRBJ2-7, is GAGVSQTPSNKVTEKGKYVELRCDPISGHTALYWYRQSLGQGPEFLIYFQGTGAADDSGLPNDRFFAVRPEGSVSTLKIQRTERGDSAVYLCASSSGGGSEQYFGPGTRLTVT.

There are many counts of this clonotype. This chain links TRBV5-5 with TRBJ2-3, with unresolved D. This CDR3 region has 15 residues. V lost 1 base and J 2 bases, leaving 11 bases between the germline ends. Germline CDR1 reads SGHKS; CDR2 reads YYEKEE (reference sequence). CDR3 DNA sequence: TGTGCCAGCAGCTTGCTCTTACTAACCACAGATACGCAGTATTTT. Translating gives CASSLLLLTTDTQYF.

A remark on this clonotype: A read error is likely, as this CDR3 ends without the conserved phenylalanine or tryptophan. The J gene is TRBJ2-1, the V gene TRBV7-9; 10 nucleotides line up with TRBD2. CDR3 size: 15 residues. With V trimmed by 6 bases and J by 3 bases, 5 bases remained unmatched. Germline loops: CDR1 SEHNR, CDR2 FQNEAQ (reference sequence). CDR3 sequence reads: CASRATSGFYNEQFL. CDR3 bases: TGTGCCAGCAGGGCGACTAGCGGGTTCTACAATGAGCAGTTCCTC.

This clonotype was recorded many times. J is TRBJ2-7 and V is TRBV7-2; D gene uncertain. The CDR3 runs to 12 residues. V shed 4 bases and J shed 1 base, with 5 bases lying between them. Germline-derived CDR1 and CDR2 are SGHTA and FQGNSA. CDR3 residues: CASSSLSYEQYF. The CDR3 DNA sequence: TGTGCCAGCAGCTCCTTATCCTACGAGCAGTACTTC.

This clonotype was seen ten or more times. The chain uses TRBV6-6 and TRBJ2-1; 9 nucleotides align to TRBD2. This CDR3 has 15 residues. Germline V CDR1 and CDR2: MNHNY, SVGAGI (reference sequence). J gave up 5 bases and V 2 bases, and 4 bases lay outside the gene matches. For the CDR3, the DNA is TGTGCCAGCAGTTACGTGACTAGCGGTAACAATGAGCAGTTCTTC. It yields the protein CASSYVTSGNNEQFF.

The sample holds many counts of this clonotype. One junction end disagrees with the germline gene, perhaps due to a read error. The rearrangement uses TRBV6-2 or TRBV6-3 and TRBJ2-1, with D tentatively TRBD2 (5 bases). Germline V gives CDR1 MNHEY, CDR2 SVGEGT. CDR3 length: 16 residues. In DNA, the CDR3 is TGTGCCAGCAGTTACTCACGACCTAGCTCCTACAATGTGCAGTTCTTC. Its translation: CASSYSRPSSYNVQFF.

This clonotype occurred many times. V usage is TRBV7-9 and J usage is TRBJ2-3; weak D call: TRBD2 (6 bases). The CDR3 is 15 amino acids. The germline gives CDR1 SEHNR, CDR2 FQNEAQ (reference sequence). Trimming cost V 5 bases and J 0 bases, with 12 bases left between them. CDR3 in amino acids: CASSPGSGSTDTQYF. CDR3 bases: TGTGCCAGCAGCCCCGGGAGCGGGAGCACAGATACGCAGTATTTT.

This clonotype was recorded many times. The chain has TRBV29-1 and TRBJ2-4; possibly TRBD2 for D (5 bases). Per the germline V gene, CDR1 is SQVTM and CDR2 is ANQGSEA. The CDR3 is 13 residues long. Trimming stripped 3 bases from V and 5 bases from J, with 11 bases between. CDR3 sequence: CSVEEATQNIQYF. The CDR3 DNA is TGCAGCGTTGAGGAGGCTACCCAAAACATTCAGTACTTC.

Many counts were recorded for this clonotype. V and J are TRBV12-3 or TRBV12-4 and TRBJ2-1; D perhaps matches TRBD1 (6 bases). CDR3 length: 13 amino acids. V was cut by 4 bases and J by 3 bases, with 7 bases left in between. The CDR3 region has the DNA TGTGCCAGCAGTTGGGACAACTACAATGAGCAGTTCTTC. Its protein is CASSWDNYNEQFF.

Ten or more counts support this clonotype. The chain couples TRBV30 to TRBJ1-1; weak D call: TRBD1 (5 bases). Per the germline V gene, CDR1 is GTSNPN and CDR2 is SVGIG (reference sequence). This CDR3 has 12 residues. Trimming cost V 1 base and J 4 bases, with 7 bases left between them. The CDR3 sequence is CAWSDRSTEAFF. CDR3 DNA: TGTGCCTGGAGTGACAGGTCCACTGAAGCTTTCTTT.

Concerning this clonotype itself: This likely came from a read error, as a far larger clone is one base away. The chain couples TRBV29-1 to TRBJ2-7; 10 bases agree with TRBD2. The assigned J gene may be wrong: the sequence end matches TRBJ2-1 better. The CDR3 covers 13 residues. The V gene's germline CDR1 is SQVTM and CDR2 ANQGSEA. The CDR3 here is CSVKREGFNEQFF. CDR3 nucleotide sequence: TGCAGCGTCAAGCGGGAGGGCTTCAATGAGCAGTTCTTC.

Of note for this clonotype: Being one base from a much bigger clone, this may be a read error. J is TRBJ2-1 and V is TRBV2; D tentatively reads TRBD1 or TRBD2 (5 bases each). CDR3 length equals 13 residues. In germline, CDR1 is SNHLY, CDR2 FYNNEI. V dropped 8 bases and J dropped 8 bases, with 16 bases sitting between them. In DNA form, the CDR3 reads TGTGCCAGCGGTCCAATTCGAGGGGATGAGCAGTTCTTC. Protein product: CASGPIRGDEQFF. The full variable domain, with the rest looked up from reference TRBV2 and TRBJ2-1, is EPEVTQTPSHQVTQMGQEVILRCVPISNHLYFYWYRQILGQKVEFLVSFYNNEISEKSEIFDDQFSVERPDGSNFTLKIRSTKLEDSAMYFCASGPIRGDEQFFGPGTRLTVL.

This clonotype was counted ten times or more. The chain combines TRBV20-1 with TRBJ2-5; tentatively, D is TRBD1 or TRBD2 (5 bases each). The CDR3 length is 12 residues. Germline V gives CDR1 DFQATT, CDR2 SNEGSKA (reference sequence). Trimming shortened V by 6 bases and J by 7 bases, and 15 bases separated the two germline ends. CDR3: CSALEGRRTQYF. In nucleotides, the CDR3 is TGCAGTGCCCTCGAGGGGCGCAGGACCCAGTACTTC.

Many counts were recorded for this clonotype. This chain connects TRBV4-1 to TRBJ2-3; 8 positions agree with TRBD2. Germline V gene sequence: CDR1 MGHRA, CDR2 YSYEKL. CDR3 length: 16 residues. V gave up 1 base and J gave up 3 bases; unmatched junction bases: 6. The CDR3 region is CASSQGAGGATDTQYF. In DNA, the CDR3 is TGCGCCAGCAGCCAAGGGGCGGGGGGCGCGACAGATACGCAGTATTTT.

This clonotype was recorded at least ten times. The chain links TRBV21-1 to TRBJ2-3; whether TRBD2, the table's D call, matches the DNA was not checked. TRBV21-1 is tagged as a pseudogene. The CDR3 covers 16 residues. The CDR3 bases are TGTGCCAGCAGCAAAAAGGAGGGAGGGTCCGGGGATACGCAGTATTTT. It is translated as CASSKKEGGSGDTQYF.

This clonotype showed up many times. This rearrangement joins TRBV2 to TRBJ2-2; 9 bases are a match to TRBD1. The CDR3 runs 15 residues. V lost 0 bases to trimming and J lost 14 bases; unmatched junction nucleotides: 10. Germline CDR1 and CDR2: SNHLY and FYNNEI. The CDR3 coding sequence is TGTGCCAGCAGTGAAGCGCTTCGAGGGACAGGGCTACTGTTTTTT. Protein: CASSEALRGTGLLFF.

This clonotype was seen repeatedly, ten times or more. V usage is TRBV2 and J usage is TRBJ2-7, with 10 nucleotides matching TRBD2. The CDR3 has 14 amino acids. Trimming cost V 7 bases and J 0 bases; bases outside gene matches: 3. Germline CDR1 SNHLY, CDR2 FYNNEI. The chain's CDR3 is CASISSGSSYEQYF. The CDR3 DNA reads as TGTGCCAGCATTTCTAGCGGGAGCTCCTACGAGCAGTACTTC.

This clonotype came up many times. The V gene is TRBV7-2, the J gene TRBJ2-1; no clear D. CDR3 length: 15 residues. Germline values: CDR1 SGHTA, CDR2 FQGNSA. V lost 1 base to trimming and J lost 5 bases, with 12 bases between them. CDR3 nucleotide sequence: TGTGCCAGCAGCTTAGTGGTTAGCCGCAACAATGAGCAGTTCTTC. Its translation is CASSLVVSRNNEQFF.

This clonotype has only a few counts. Just one base apart from a much larger clone, this may be a read error. The V and J genes are TRBV24-1 and TRBJ2-7; D uncertain. The CDR3 sequence is 15 residues long. Deletions cut 3 bases from V and 8 bases from J, with 19 bases between. Germline V CDR1 and CDR2: KGHDR, SFDVKD. The CDR3 DNA reads as TGTGCCACCAGTGATCCGAACGCAATACCTCCCAAGCAGTACTTC. This codes for CATSDPNAIPPKQYF.

In its sample, this clonotype was seen many times. The chain has TRBV5-1 and TRBJ2-7; D perhaps matches TRBD2 (6 bases). Germline CDR1 is SGHRS and CDR2 is YFSETQ. The CDR3 is 15 amino acids. Trimming removed 0 bases at V and 2 bases at J, with 12 bases between. The CDR3 coding sequence is TGCGCCAGCAGCTTGGTTCCTAGCGAGACCTACGAGCAGTACTTC. Translation: CASSLVPSETYEQYF.

V is TRBV7-2 and J is TRBJ2-2; D might be TRBD2 (7 bases). This CDR3 has 16 amino acids. V was trimmed by 1 base and J by 2 bases, leaving 11 bases between them. Germline values: CDR1 SGHTA, CDR2 FQGNSA. The CDR3 DNA reads TGTGCCAGCAGCTTAGGCGGGGGCATCAACACCGGGGAGCTGTTTTTT. It yields the protein CASSLGGGINTGELFF.